The T cell receptor beta chain described here comes from a study of regulatory T cells in long-lasting Graves disease (dated by TCRdb to about 2021). The study in broad terms: Newly diagnosed Graves' disease patients had taken antithyroid drugs for less than 3 months. This study used TCR sequencing and RNA sequencing of peripheral blood to compare persistent Graves' disease patients against newly diagnosed Graves' disease patients. The study was conducted in China and was registered as a clinical trial. A total of around 33 samples were covered by TCR sequencing, comprising some 13 persistent and around 20 newly diagnosed Graves' disease patients.

The CDR3 measures 15 amino acids from cysteine to phenylalanine. The retained sequence is limited to the CDR3, 45 bases, with the frame set at the first base. Trimming takes 0 bases off V and 3 bases off J; junction bases not matched to a gene: 7. Looking up the germline V gene (reference sequence) yields CDR1 DFQATT and CDR2 SNEGSKA. Findings and caveats that apply to the study as a whole: Only peripheral blood was studied, because thyroid tissue, the primary lesion, was inaccessible. Sequencing and analysis were restricted to the TCR beta chain. Compared with newly diagnosed patients, patients with persistent Graves' disease had lower TCR Shannon entropy and fewer highly expanded clones, which suggests clonal expansion. More public clonotypes were shared among persistent patients (roughly 2,700) than among newly diagnosed patients (more than 950). The small sample size was acknowledged by the authors as a limitation that may reduce accuracy. Persistent disease showed preferential use of TRBV28, TRBJ1-2 and TRBJ2-5, whereas newly diagnosed disease favored TRBV20-1 and TRBJ2-1.

The intended sense of this specimen's time point label: newly diagnosed GD, antithyroid drugs for less than 3 months. For both TCR sequencing and RNA sequencing, RNA was extracted from PBMCs in TRIzol. Graves' disease was diagnosed according to American Thyroid Association guidelines. Patients were recruited from an endocrinology department in Xi'an, China. From each patient, about 9 milliliters of peripheral blood was collected into an EDTA anticoagulant tube. Ficoll Paque Plus density gradient separation was used to isolate PBMCs, and no further T cell sorting was performed. An Agilent 2100 Bioanalyzer and agarose gel were used to check RNA quality, and a NanoDrop 2000 was used to measure RNA concentration. The library was generated by multiplex PCR. Instrument on record: Illumina HiSeq 4000. iRepertoire HTBI primers and Arm-PCR amplification of CDR3 regions were used to construct TCR beta libraries. PCR products were gel purified before sequencing. On the study's bioinformatics: Gene usage analysis of CDR3 amino acid clonotypes relied on the roughly 58 TRBV and fewer than 15 TRBJ segments identified across samples. COPE and FqMerger were used to merge filtered high-quality paired reads into contigs. Contigs were aligned with BLAST to IMGT TRBV, TRBD and TRBJ reference genes, and CDR3 was defined per IMGT. Highly expanded clones were defined as clonotypes with a frequency above 0.1%. Shannon entropy served as the measure of repertoire diversity, while the Gini coefficient captured V-J evenness. A clonotype found in more than one individual was treated as public. TCRdb applied fastp at Q25 and MiXCR to the public reads, then kept only in-frame beta chains. One record per CDR3 amino acid sequence lists the most common genes and DNA. The V and J calls come from TCRdb's annotation, not from the publication. Across this sample there are fewer than 500,000 distinct CDR3 sequences, with roughly 16% seen only once. The biggest ten clones account for 10% to 15% of the sample.

This clonotype appeared many times. Its cognate antigen has yet to be identified. Base qualities are missing; no much larger clone stands one base away. The data also belong to a second study, concerning T cells in Graves' hyperthyroidism and ophthalmopathy. The second study, in turn, reports: Stable Graves' hyperthyroidism was defined as no progression to ophthalmopathy during 18 months of follow-up. The hyperthyroidism patients were between 18 and 65 years old and newly diagnosed, with a disease duration of less than 2 months. The study excluded patients with uncontrolled infections, other autoimmune diseases, pregnancy or lactation. Diagnoses relied on clinical symptoms, serum thyroxine and TRAb, thyroid ultrasound and orbital computed tomography. The TCR CDR3 was subjected to a first round of RT-PCR using the HTBI primer set and the Qiagen OneStep RT-PCR kit. Most expanded thyroid clonotypes (frequency above 0.001) were also detected in blood, suggesting blood repertoires may reflect thyroid immune responses. In cross-validation, a model built on a 13 V-J signature told ophthalmopathy apart from stable hyperthyroidism with approximately 90% sensitivity and 81% to 82% specificity, and in testing the same model reached 80%/75%. In validation, the model predicted progression to ophthalmopathy with over 65% sensitivity and 72.22% specificity, a median of 6.5 months before onset. To identify TCR V-J signatures that set the groups apart, the researchers used a discovery cohort of about a hundred patients, made up of roughly 45 with Graves' ophthalmopathy and about 55 with stable Graves' hyperthyroidism. Prospective prediction of ophthalmopathy was tested in an independent validation cohort consisting of about 19 hyperthyroidism patients and more than 15 patients who later progressed to ophthalmopathy. The roughly 90 discovery patients were divided at random into training and test sets in a 7:3 ratio. Thyroid tissue and blood T-cell repertoires from six Graves' hyperthyroidism patients were also compared in the study. After sampling, hyperthyroidism patients received methimazole starting at 30 mg daily, and ophthalmopathy patients received high-dose intravenous methylprednisolone. Libraries were constructed in a second round of multiplex PCR, after which size selection and purification were performed. The libraries were sequenced on an Illumina HiSeq2000 using paired-end 100 bp reads. SOAPnuke was used to process the raw data, removing reads that contained adapters or uncalled bases, had a mean Phred below 15, or lacked an exact match to the constant primer or identifier. High-quality paired reads were merged with COPE v1.2.5, and unique nucleotide sequences were defined as clonotypes. MiTCR v1.1 was used to align the clonotypes against IMGT TRBV, TRBD and TRBJ reference segments. The analysis included only V-J combinations with a frequency above 0.0001, which together covered about 99% of the repertoires. The TCS score was defined as the ratio of F50 (clonal expansion) to E x V (chaos), calculated using BLOSUM62-based TCRdist between CDR3 peptides within each V-J. Welch's t-statistics and random forest reduced some 510 V-J features to roughly 13, which were used in a naive Bayes classifier (R e1071). No statistical method was used to fix the sample size in advance, and group allocation was not hidden from the investigators. According to the paper, TCR Vbeta CDR3 sequencing was carried out on 135 peripheral blood samples, which came from over 40 ophthalmopathy, under 85 hyperthyroidism and roughly 17 progressor patients.

This TCR derives from a middle-aged man with Graves disease. Donor details come from another sample of the same person, matched by shared clones. The source material was peripheral blood mononuclear cells (PBMCs), sampled at new diagnosis, from a patient treated with antithyroid drugs. The chain employs TRBV20-1 and TRBJ2-7, and TRBD1 aligns with 8 junction nucleotides. The sequenced DNA: TGCAGTGCTAGAGATCGGGGACAGGTCAGCTACGAGCAGTACTTC. Translated, this gives CSARDRGQVSYEQYF.